This T cell receptor (beta chain) was captured in a study of T cell clonotyping in hematopoietic cell transplantation. From germline, CDR1 is SGHRS and CDR2 YFSETQ. V was clipped by 5 bases and J by 12 bases, with 18 bases between them. This CDR3 comprises 13 residues. General study points: Broader posttransplant TCR repertoire diversity was predicted by graft donor and pretransplant recipient Inverse Simpson Index values. No sorting was done, leaving CD4 and CD8 contributions mixed. Pathologically expanded recipient clonotypes increased progressively from day 30 to day 180 as diversity fell. At the given depth, recipient repertoires were over 95% de novo clonotypes.

The protocol was immunoSEQ multiplex PCR, while the TCRdb copy is restricted to in-frame clones and leaves out a portion. The sample includes some 30,000 clones, approximately 90% of them seen just once. Regarding this clone: Its antigen remains unidentified.

Sequencing used PBMCs, obtained 100 days after allogeneic stem cell transplant. The sequence derives from a female patient aged 50-60 years who had an allogeneic stem cell transplant from a related donor, so the T cells may come from the graft donor. Some clones in this sample may be carry-over from other donors' samples. This chain links TRBV5-1 with TRBJ2-4; D is unresolved. The CDR3 DNA sequence: TGCGCCAGCAGAGGGCAGTCCCAAAACGATCAGTACTTC. This sequence encodes CASRGQSQNDQYF. Variable domain in full (rest from reference TRBV5-1 and TRBJ2-4): KAGVTQTPRYLIKTRGQQVTLSCSPISGHRSVSWYQQTPGQGLQFLFEYFSETQRNKGNFPGRFSGRQFSNSRSEMNVSTLELGDSALYLCASRGQSQNDQYFGAGTRLSVL.